The present TCR beta chain was sequenced within a study of blood T cell repertoires in COVID-19. Study background: The cDNA or gDNA used as material had been derived from T cells, B-cell-depleted T cells, or PBMCs.

Sequencing used immunoSEQ multiplex PCR; TCRdb keeps in-frame clones, though not all of them. The sample yields roughly 230,000 clones, roughly 85% seen once. Trimming cost V 4 bases and J 3 bases; bases outside gene matches: 4. CDR1 and CDR2 (germline): KGHSH, LQKENI. The CDR3 has 15 amino acids. The sequenced sample consisted of peripheral blood. This sequence was found in a man aged 50 or older with COVID-19, enrolled during active disease. The chain uses TRBV18 and TRBJ2-2, with 8 bases that match TRBD1. The CDR3 sequence is CASSRGQGYTGELFF. The CDR3 nucleotides read TGTGCCAGCTCACGCGGACAGGGCTACACCGGGGAGCTGTTTTTT.